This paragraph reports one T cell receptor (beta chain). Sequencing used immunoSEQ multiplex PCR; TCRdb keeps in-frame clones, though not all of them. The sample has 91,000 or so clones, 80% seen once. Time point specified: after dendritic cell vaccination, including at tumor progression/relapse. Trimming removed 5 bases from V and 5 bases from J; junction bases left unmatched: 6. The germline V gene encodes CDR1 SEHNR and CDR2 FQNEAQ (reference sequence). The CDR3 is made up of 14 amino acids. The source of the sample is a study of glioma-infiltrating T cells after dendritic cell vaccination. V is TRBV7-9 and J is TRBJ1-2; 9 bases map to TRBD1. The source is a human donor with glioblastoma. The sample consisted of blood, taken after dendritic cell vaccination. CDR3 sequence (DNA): TGTGCCAGCAGCCGGACAGGGGCGGGGTATGGCTACACCTTC. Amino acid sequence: CASSRTGAGYGYTF.